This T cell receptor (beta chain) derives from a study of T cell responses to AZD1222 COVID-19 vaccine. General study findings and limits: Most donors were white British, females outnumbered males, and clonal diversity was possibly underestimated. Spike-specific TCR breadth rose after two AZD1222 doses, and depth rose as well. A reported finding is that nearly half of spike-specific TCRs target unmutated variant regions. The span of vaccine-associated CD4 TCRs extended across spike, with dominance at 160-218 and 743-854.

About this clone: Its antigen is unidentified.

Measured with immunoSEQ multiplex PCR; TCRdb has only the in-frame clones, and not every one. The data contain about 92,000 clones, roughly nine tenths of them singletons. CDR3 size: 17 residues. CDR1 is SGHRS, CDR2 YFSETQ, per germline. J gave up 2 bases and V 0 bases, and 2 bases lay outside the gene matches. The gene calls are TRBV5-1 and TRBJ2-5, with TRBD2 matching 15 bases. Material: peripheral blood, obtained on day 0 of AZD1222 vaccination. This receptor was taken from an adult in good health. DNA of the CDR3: TGCGCCAGCAGCTTGGGGGGGACTAGCGGGAGGCAAGAGACCCAGTACTTC. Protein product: CASSLGGTSGRQETQYF.